The source of this T cell receptor beta chain is a study of blood T cells in healthy people across ages. Notes on the study in general: Per million T cells, the diversity of TCR beta decreased roughly linearly as age advanced.

Turning to this clonotype: The target antigen is unknown.

The germline V gene has CDR1 SGHTA and CDR2 FQGNSA. Trimming cost V 4 bases and J 3 bases; bases outside gene matches: 19. The CDR3 spans 20 residues. PBMCs, at least 6.5 million per sample, were isolated. Using a J-beta primer mix together with a sample-barcoded 5' primer, a second PCR was run for about 6 to 12 cycles. TCRdb re-analysed the 5' RACE reads in MiXCR, keeping a single row per CDR3 protein. The sample lists approximately 730,000 distinct CDR3 sequences, 53% occurring once. The sequenced sample consisted of blood. V gene TRBV7-2 combines with J gene TRBJ2-7, with 12 bases fitting TRBD2. The clonotype comes from a man older than 75 in good health. DNA of the CDR3: TGTGCCAGCAGCTCGCGACTAGCGGGAGCGTTCGTTCGTAGACTCTACGAGCAGTACTTC. Its protein product is CASSSRLAGAFVRRLYEQYF.